These 12 T cell receptor beta chains originate from one sample sequenced in a study of T cells in Graves' hyperthyroidism and ophthalmopathy. Researchers amplified the TCR beta CDR3 regions from RNA transcripts. The HTBI primer set served for first-round RT-PCR of the TCR CDR3. TCRdb re-called the multiplex PCR reads with MiXCR, one entry per CDR3 protein. The table has some 400,000 distinct CDR3 sequences, around 14% seen once. The sample taken for sequencing was blood. The receptors derive from a woman between 55 and 75 years old with Graves' hyperthyroidism.

This clonotype has a count of ten or more. This sequence joins TRBV28 and TRBJ2-2, with 10 bases aligning to TRBD1. Germline V gives CDR1 MDHEN, CDR2 SYDVKM. The CDR3 runs to 13 residues. The V and J ends lost 11 bases and 5 bases, in that order; junction bases with no gene match: 5. For the CDR3, the DNA is TGTGCCGGCGGGACAGGGGATACCGGGGAGCTGTTTTTT. Protein: CAGGTGDTGELFF.

This clonotype was seen a few times. This chain links TRBV6-1 with TRBJ1-1, with 11 bases fitting TRBD1. CDR1 and CDR2 (germline): MNHNS, SASEGT. The CDR3 length is 13 residues. Unmatched junction bases numbered 5, after V lost 8 bases and J lost 6 bases. The CDR3 sequence is CASSGQGAPEAFF. In DNA form, the CDR3 reads TGTGCCAGCTCCGGACAGGGGGCTCCTGAAGCTTTCTTT.

At least ten counts were recorded for this clonotype. The V and J genes are TRBV11-2 and TRBJ1-2; D gene unclear. Looked up from germline, CDR1 is SGHAT and CDR2 is FQNNGV. V was shortened by 6 bases and J by 0 bases, with 5 bases between the two germline ends. The CDR3 contains 12 residues. CDR3: CASSAPNYGYTF. The CDR3 DNA reads TGTGCCAGCAGTGCCCCTAACTATGGCTACACCTTC.

This clonotype was counted at least ten times. V and J are TRBV30 and TRBJ1-5, with TRBD1 as a possible D gene (5 bases). The CDR3 is 15 residues long. With 0 bases removed from V and 2 bases from J, the gap between germline ends came to 11 bases. The germline gives CDR1 GTSNPN, CDR2 SVGIG (reference sequence). CDR3 sequence: CAWSVLGVGNQPQHF. Here the CDR3 DNA reads TGTGCCTGGAGTGTACTAGGGGTCGGCAATCAGCCCCAGCATTTT.

In this sample, this clonotype turned up a few times. The chain carries TRBV20-1 and TRBJ2-4; TRBD2 agrees at 12 bases. The CDR3 spans 18 residues. Trimming cost V 1 base and J 1 base; bases outside gene matches: 8. Germline-derived CDR1 and CDR2 are DFQATT and SNEGSKA (reference sequence). The CDR3 DNA reads TGCAGTGCTAGAGGCCTAGCGGGAGGGGAACCGGCCAAAAACATTCAGTACTTC. Residues: CSARGLAGGEPAKNIQYF.

This clonotype was counted many times. The chain links TRBV5-1 to TRBJ2-1, with 10 bases aligning to TRBD2. V shed 4 bases and J 7 bases; nucleotides not matched to a gene: 8. This CDR3 has 15 amino acids. Germline-derived CDR1 and CDR2 are SGHRS and YFSETQ. In DNA form, the CDR3 reads TGCGCCAGCAGCCTACTAGCGGGATCGCCGAATGAGCAGTTCTTC. Translation gives CASSLLAGSPNEQFF.

With respect to this clonotype: This may come from a read error, since a much larger clone is one base off. The chain uses TRBV7-3 and TRBJ2-5; no clear D gene. CDR1 is SGHTA, CDR2 FQGTGA, per germline. This CDR3 spans 14 amino acids. The CDR3 nucleotides read TGTACCAGCAGCTTATTAGGTAGTCAAGAGACCCAGTACTTC. It translates to CTSSLLGSQETQYF.

The chain employs TRBV5-6 and TRBJ2-3; 10 nucleotides match TRBD2. Germline CDR1 is SGHDT and CDR2 is YYEEEE. There are 15 residues in the CDR3. Trimming removed 5 bases from V and 0 bases from J; junction bases left unmatched: 3. As DNA, the CDR3 is TGTGCCAGCAGATATAGCGGGGGGAGCACAGATACGCAGTATTTT. Residues: CASRYSGGSTDTQYF.

This clonotype was seen repeatedly, ten times or more. The V gene is TRBV20-1, the J gene TRBJ2-7; 8 nucleotides match TRBD2. Per the germline V gene, CDR1 is DFQATT and CDR2 is SNEGSKA (reference sequence). The J segment lost 2 bases and the V segment lost 5 bases, leaving 8 bases of the junction unmatched. CDR3 size: 14 residues. For the CDR3, the DNA is TGCAGTGCTCTAAGACCGGGACTAGCCTACGAGCAGTACTTC. This codes for CSALRPGLAYEQYF.

This clonotype was detected ten times or more. This chain joins TRBV3-1 and TRBJ2-4, with D perhaps matching TRBD2 (5 bases). CDR3 size: 12 residues. Per the germline V gene, CDR1 is LGHDT and CDR2 is YNNKEL (reference sequence). The germline V and J ends were trimmed by 1 base and 9 bases, with 7 bases remaining between them. CDR3 amino acids: CASSQGRAIQYF. The CDR3 coding sequence is TGTGCCAGCAGCCAAGGGCGGGCCATTCAGTACTTC.

This clonotype was seen at least ten times. The chain joins TRBV7-2 to TRBJ2-3; 8 bases map to TRBD1. Germline CDR1 is SGHTA and CDR2 is FQGNSA. The CDR3 has 14 amino acids. After removal of 4 bases from V and 8 bases from J, the junction contained 8 bases not matched to a gene. CDR3 in DNA: TGTGCCAGCAGCTCCCGACAGGGGCAAGGTACGCAGTATTTT. Encoded protein: CASSSRQGQGTQYF.

About this clonotype itself: A much larger clone lies one base from this, so it may be a read error. This chain uses TRBV3-1 with TRBJ1-2, with D perhaps matching TRBD1 (6 bases). CDR1 LGHDT and CDR2 YNNKEL come from the germline V gene (reference sequence). V lost 3 bases, J lost 12 bases, and 11 bases lay in between. The CDR3 runs 11 residues. The CDR3 is CASSHTGYHTF. CDR3 in DNA: TGTGCCAGCAGCCACACAGGGTACCACACCTTC.